Below are 4 T cell receptor beta chains sequenced from a single sample in a study of blood T cell repertoires in COVID-19. Produced via immunoSEQ multiplex PCR; TCRdb's table is partial and in-frame only. This sample has around 80,000 clones, with roughly four fifths found just once. The sequenced sample was peripheral blood. All receptors derive from a man in his fifties or sixties with acute or convalescent COVID-19.

This sequence joins TRBV5-1 and TRBJ1-1; D might be TRBD1 (5 bases). This CDR3 region has 13 residues. Trimming removed 2 bases from V and 7 bases from J, with 12 bases in between. From germline, CDR1 is SGHRS and CDR2 YFSETQ. The CDR3: CASSFREGIEAFF. The DNA for the CDR3 is TGCGCCAGCAGCTTCAGGGAAGGGATTGAAGCTTTCTTT.

The rearrangement joins TRBV12-3 or TRBV12-4 to TRBJ1-6; no clear D. The CDR3 is 12 residues long. V lost 3 bases to trimming and J lost 11 bases, with 8 bases between them. CDR3 sequence reads: CASSFQEAPLHF. Written as DNA, the CDR3 is TGTGCCAGCAGTTTCCAGGAAGCACCCCTCCACTTT.

This chain joins TRBV7-9 and TRBJ2-1; 8 bases map to TRBD2. Per the germline V gene, CDR1 is SEHNR and CDR2 is FQNEAQ (reference sequence). Unmatched junction bases numbered 5, after V lost 3 bases and J lost 7 bases. The length of the CDR3 is 14 residues. The CDR3 spells CASSFGTSTNEQFF. For the CDR3, the DNA is TGTGCCAGCAGCTTCGGGACTAGTACTAATGAGCAGTTCTTC. Using reference TRBV7-9 and TRBJ2-1 for the parts outside the CDR3, the full variable domain is DTGVSQNPRHKITKRGQNVTFRCDPISEHNRLYWYRQTLGQGPEFLTYFQNEAQLEKSRLLSDRFSAERPKGSFSTLEIQRTEQGDSAMYLCASSFGTSTNEQFFGPGTRLTVL.

CDR3 bases: TGTGCCAGCAGCTTAGCTTCCGTCGGGGAAACCCAGTACTTC. The encoded protein is CASSLASVGETQYF. The rearrangement joins TRBV7-2 to TRBJ2-5; D perhaps matches TRBD2 (5 bases). The CDR3 sequence is 14 residues long. Germline CDR1 reads SGHTA; CDR2 reads FQGNSA. V lost 0 bases and J lost 8, with 13 bases in between. The full variable domain, its missing parts supplied by reference TRBV7-2 and TRBJ2-5, is GAGVSQSPSNKVTEKGKDVELRCDPISGHTALYWYRQSLGQGLEFLIYFQGNSAPDKSGLPSDRFSAERTGGSVSTLTIQRTQQEDSAVYLCASSLASVGETQYFGPGTRLLVL.